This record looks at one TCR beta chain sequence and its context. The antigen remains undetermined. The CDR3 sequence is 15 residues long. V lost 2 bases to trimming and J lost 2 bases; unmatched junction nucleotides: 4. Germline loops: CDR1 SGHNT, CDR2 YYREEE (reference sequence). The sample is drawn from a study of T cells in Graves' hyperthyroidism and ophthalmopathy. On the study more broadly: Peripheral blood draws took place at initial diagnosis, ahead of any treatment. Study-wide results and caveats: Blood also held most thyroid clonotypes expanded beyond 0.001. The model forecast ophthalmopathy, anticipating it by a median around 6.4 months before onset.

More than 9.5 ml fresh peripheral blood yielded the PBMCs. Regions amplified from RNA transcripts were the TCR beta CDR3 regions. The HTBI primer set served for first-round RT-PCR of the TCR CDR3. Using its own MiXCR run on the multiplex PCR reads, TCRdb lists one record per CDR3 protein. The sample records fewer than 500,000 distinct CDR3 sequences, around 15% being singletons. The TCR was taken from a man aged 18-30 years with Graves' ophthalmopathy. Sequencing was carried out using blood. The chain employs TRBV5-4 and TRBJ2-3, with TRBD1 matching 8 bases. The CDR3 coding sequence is TGTGCCAGCAGCTTTGGGGACAGGCTCACAGATACGCAGTATTTT. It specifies CASSFGDRLTDTQYF. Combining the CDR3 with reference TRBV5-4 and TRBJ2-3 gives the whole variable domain ETGVTQSPTHLIKTRGQQVTLRCSSQSGHNTVSWYQQALGQGPQFIFQYYREEENGRGNFPPRFSGLQFPNYSSELNVNALELDDSALYLCASSFGDRLTDTQYFGPGTRLTVL.